The 13 T cell receptor beta chains in this list originate from one sample, sequenced in a study of T cell repertoires in cytomegalovirus infection. TCRdb called the reads again in MiXCR, with one record for every CDR3 protein. The sample lists approximately 1,000,000 distinct CDR3 sequences, about a third occurring once. No antigen is known for these receptors. The material was cultured CD8+ T cells from PBMCs, obtained from culture after CMV antigen stimulation. These receptors came from a human donor in good health (CMV status not recorded). Some clones in this sample may be carry-over from other donors' samples.

This clonotype was picked up a small number of times. The chain is built from TRBV7-9 and TRBJ1-2; possibly TRBD1 for D (6 bases). From germline, CDR1 is SEHNR and CDR2 FQNEAQ (reference sequence). V was pared by 5 bases and J by 3 bases, with 28 bases between. The CDR3 is made up of 19 amino acids. The CDR3 sequence is CASSPPTRGEQGRDYGYTF. CDR3 nucleotide sequence: TGTGCCAGCAGCCCACCTACTCGGGGAGAACAGGGCAGGGACTATGGCTACACCTTC.

The V and J genes are TRBV27 and TRBJ1-2, with TRBD1 as a possible D gene (6 bases). The germline V gene encodes CDR1 MNHEY and CDR2 SMNVEV (reference sequence). The CDR3 is made up of 15 amino acids. V was shortened by 6 bases and J by 10 bases, with 24 bases between the two germline ends. In DNA form, the CDR3 reads TGTGCCAGCAGGACGGAGGGGGTCGGAGACCCATTCTACACCTTC. This encodes CASRTEGVGDPFYTF.

A single count supports this clonotype. The rearrangement uses TRBV7-9 and TRBJ1-3, with unresolved D. CDR3 size: 15 residues. Germline V gene data show CDR1 as SEHNR and CDR2 as FQNEAQ (reference sequence). Trimming removed 7 bases from V and 0 bases from J, with 13 bases in between. CDR3 sequence: CASIIRRSSGNTIYF. The CDR3 DNA follows: TGTGCCAGCATCATACGACGGAGCTCTGGAAACACCATATATTTT. Using reference TRBV7-9 and TRBJ1-3 for the parts outside the CDR3, the full variable domain is DTGVSQNPRHKITKRGQNVTFRCDPISEHNRLYWYRQTLGQGPEFLTYFQNEAQLEKSRLLSDRFSAERPKGSFSTLEIQRTEQGDSAMYLCASIIRRSSGNTIYFGEGSWLTVV.

The chain employs TRBV20-1 and TRBJ1-1; D remains ambiguous. V shed 4 bases and J shed 7 bases, with 10 bases lying between them. CDR3 length equals 11 residues. Germline V gene data show CDR1 as DFQATT and CDR2 as SNEGSKA (reference sequence). In nucleotides, the CDR3 is TGCAGTGCTACCATAGGCATTGAAGCTTTCTTT. It specifies CSATIGIEAFF.

Here the CDR3 reads CASFGHFPEAFF. Written as DNA, the CDR3 is TGTGCCAGCTTCGGACATTTCCCTGAAGCTTTCTTT. The V and J genes are TRBV7-9 and TRBJ1-1; D possibly corresponds to TRBD1 (5 bases). Germline CDR1 is SEHNR and CDR2 is FQNEAQ (reference sequence). This CDR3 is built from 12 residues. The V end was cut by 8 bases, the J end by 6 bases, with 13 bases between.

This clonotype showed up just a few times. J is TRBJ1-2 and V is TRBV5-1; a possible D gene is TRBD1 (6 bases). Germline V gene lookup returns CDR1 SGHRS and CDR2 YFSETQ. CDR3 length: 15 residues. The germline V and J ends were trimmed by 0 bases and 4 bases, with 13 bases remaining between them. CDR3 region: CASSLAQGQGYGYTF. The CDR3 DNA reads as TGCGCCAGCAGCTTGGCCCAGGGGCAAGGCTATGGCTACACCTTC.

In this sample, this clonotype turned up a few times. The rearrangement links TRBV7-9 to TRBJ2-2; D is unclear. Looked up from germline, CDR1 is SEHNR and CDR2 is FQNEAQ (reference sequence). The CDR3 consists of 14 residues. V was cut by 2 bases and J by 5 bases, with 9 bases left in between. CDR3 in DNA: TGTGCCAGCAGCTTACCCCTATGGACCGGGGAGCTGTTTTTT. Protein product: CASSLPLWTGELFF.

This clonotype came up a few times. V gene TRBV25-1 combines with J gene TRBJ1-5; unclear D gene. The CDR3 length is 13 residues. V lost 3 bases and J 7 bases, leaving 10 bases between the germline ends. Germline CDR1 reads MGHDK; CDR2 reads SYGVNS. The CDR3 protein is CASSDSGGQPQHF. For the CDR3, the DNA is TGTGCCAGCAGTGATTCGGGTGGGCAGCCCCAGCATTTT.

This chain connects TRBV20-1 to TRBJ2-3; D is uncertain. CDR3 size: 16 residues. Germline V gene data show CDR1 as DFQATT and CDR2 as SNEGSKA (reference sequence). V lost 6 bases, J lost 0 bases, and 19 bases lay in between. The CDR3 reads CSAETLGYLSTDTQYF. The CDR3 nucleotides are TGCAGTGCAGAAACTCTAGGGTATCTTAGCACAGATACGCAGTATTTT.

V is TRBV7-3 and J is TRBJ2-7; 8 nucleotides match TRBD1. Germline V CDR1 and CDR2: SGHTA, FQGTGA. The CDR3 consists of 14 residues. Losses at the gene ends were 4 bases for V and 6 bases for J; bases not matched to a gene: 8. The CDR3 DNA is TGTGCCAGCAGCTGTCGGACAGGGTCGGCCGAGCAGTACGTC. Protein: CASSCRTGSAEQYV.

The chain carries TRBV4-1 and TRBJ1-1; no clear D gene. Trimming removed 1 base at V and 5 bases at J, with 8 bases between. Germline CDR1 MGHRA, CDR2 YSYEKL. There are 13 residues in the CDR3. The CDR3 sequence: CASSQAVSTEAFF. CDR3 in DNA: TGCGCCAGCAGCCAAGCGGTTAGTACTGAAGCTTTCTTT.

The chain is built from TRBV28 and TRBJ2-3, with TRBD2 identical over 8 bases. V lost 6 bases to trimming and J lost 3 bases; unmatched junction nucleotides: 8. CDR1 is MDHEN, CDR2 SYDVKM, per germline. This CDR3 is 15 amino acids long. The CDR3 protein is CASRPGGIRTDTQYF. DNA for the CDR3: TGTGCCAGCAGACCGGGGGGGATTAGGACAGATACGCAGTATTTT.

The sample holds a few counts of this clonotype. The rearrangement uses TRBV7-8 and TRBJ2-7, with D unresolved. There are 12 residues in the CDR3. V was trimmed by 1 base and J by 13 bases, leaving 14 bases between them. The germline CDR1 and CDR2 sequences are SGHVS and FQNEAQ. The CDR3 region has the DNA TGTGCCAGCAGCTTAGAGGACCTAACATACTACGTC. Its translation: CASSLEDLTYYV.